These 27 T cell receptor beta chains were sequenced from one sample in a study of blood T cells in healthy people across ages. The authors ran a second PCR of roughly 7 to 11 cycles using a sample-barcoded 5' primer and a J-beta primer mix. TCRdb ran MiXCR on the 5' RACE reads and lists one entry per CDR3 protein. The repertoire includes approximately 1.5 million distinct CDR3 sequences, around 40% of them detected once, and less than 5% sits in the top ten. Sequenced sample: blood. Source of these receptors: a young woman in good health.

This rearrangement joins TRBV7-9 to TRBJ2-2, with D hard to call. V lost 5 bases and J lost 6, with 13 bases in between. The CDR3 is 14 residues long. Germline V gene data show CDR1 as SEHNR and CDR2 as FQNEAQ (reference sequence). CDR3 residues: CASSRPLLAGELFF. The CDR3 DNA is TGTGCCAGCAGCCGCCCCCTTTTGGCCGGGGAGCTGTTTTTT.

This chain links TRBV5-1 with TRBJ1-4, with TRBD1 as a possible D gene (6 bases). In germline, CDR1 is SGHRS, CDR2 YFSETQ. V lost 4 bases to trimming and J lost 0 bases, with 10 bases between them. The CDR3 contains 15 residues. The CDR3 sequence is CASSRDTATNEKLFF. The CDR3 DNA follows: TGCGCCAGCAGCAGGGACACCGCAACTAATGAAAAACTGTTTTTT.

This chain joins TRBV9 and TRBJ1-1; no firm D call. From germline, CDR1 is SGDLS and CDR2 YYNGEE. Trimming removed 0 bases from V and 1 base from J, with 7 bases in between. The CDR3 runs to 14 residues. In DNA, the CDR3 is TGTGCCAGCAGCGTAGTAGGCAGGAACACTGAAGCTTTCTTT. This codes for CASSVVGRNTEAFF.

The table lists this clonotype with a few counts. V usage is TRBV12-3 or TRBV12-4 and J usage is TRBJ1-2; 8 bases are shared with TRBD1. The CDR3 is made up of 13 amino acids. V lost 7 bases to trimming and J lost 3 bases; unmatched junction nucleotides: 4. The CDR3 DNA reads as TGTGCCAGCACCAGGACAGGGTACTATGGCTACACCTTC. Protein product: CASTRTGYYGYTF.

This clonotype was seen repeatedly, ten times or more. This chain uses TRBV25-1 with TRBJ1-2; no reliable D call. V was trimmed by 4 bases and J by 2 bases, leaving 5 bases between them. Germline V gene data show CDR1 as MGHDK and CDR2 as SYGVNS. CDR3 length: 12 amino acids. The CDR3 DNA reads as TGTGCCAGCAGTGCACCAAACTATGGCTACACCTTC. This gives the protein CASSAPNYGYTF.

The chain employs TRBV4-3 and TRBJ1-5; D unresolved. Germline V CDR1 and CDR2: LGHNA, YSLEER. The CDR3 length is 17 residues. With 0 bases removed from V and 5 bases from J, the gap between germline ends came to 17 bases. The CDR3 bases are TGCGCCAGCAGCCAAGATTTCCCTATCGGCAAGTATCAGCCCCAGCATTTT. This encodes CASSQDFPIGKYQPQHF.

V gene TRBV4-1 combines with J gene TRBJ1-1; weak D call: TRBD1 (5 bases). Trimming took 3 bases from V and 6 from J, leaving 23 bases between them. Germline assignment: CDR1 MGHRA and CDR2 YSYEKL. The CDR3 contains 17 residues. The DNA for the CDR3 is TGCGCCAGCAGCCACCCCCGGGGGTACAGTACCATCCCTGAAGCTTTCTTT. It codes for CASSHPRGYSTIPEAFF.

The chain joins TRBV28 to TRBJ1-4, with TRBD1 identical over 9 bases. This CDR3 spans 12 amino acids. Per germline, CDR1 MDHEN and CDR2 SYDVKM. The trim removed 11 bases at V and 9 bases at J, leaving 7 bases unmatched. The CDR3 sequence is CAARTGEQKLFF. The CDR3 nucleotides are TGTGCCGCAAGGACAGGGGAGCAAAAACTGTTTTTT. The full variable domain, in which reference TRBV28 and TRBJ1-4 provide the parts outside the CDR3, is DVKVTQSSRYLVKRTGEKVFLECVQDMDHENMFWYRQDPGLGLRLIYFSYDVKMKEKGDIPEGYSVSREKKERFSLILESASTNQTSMYLCAARTGEQKLFFGSGTQLSVL.

J is TRBJ1-4 and V is TRBV7-6; perhaps TRBD1 as D (5 bases). V was shortened by 1 base and J by 4 bases, with 10 bases between the two germline ends. The germline gives CDR1 SGHVS, CDR2 FNYEAQ. The CDR3 has 15 amino acids. The CDR3, as DNA: TGTGCCAGCAGCTTAGTTTCAGGGCTTAATGAAAAACTGTTTTTT. It is translated as CASSLVSGLNEKLFF.

This clonotype has more than one count but fewer than ten. V gene TRBV7-2 combines with J gene TRBJ1-1; 8 nucleotides align to TRBD1. The CDR3 length is 16 residues. The germline V gene has CDR1 SGHTA and CDR2 FQGNSA. V lost 1 base and J lost 1; bases outside the gene matches: 5. The CDR3 spells CASSLVRGRWNTEAFF. The CDR3 DNA reads as TGTGCCAGCAGCTTAGTCAGGGGGCGATGGAACACTGAAGCTTTCTTT.

V usage is TRBV11-2 and J usage is TRBJ1-1; D call uncertain. With 0 bases removed from V and 4 bases from J, the gap between germline ends came to 15 bases. Germline V lookup: CDR1 SGHAT, CDR2 FQNNGV. CDR3 length equals 16 residues. The CDR3 is CASSLDWPGMGTEAFF. The CDR3 nucleotides read TGTGCCAGCAGCTTAGATTGGCCGGGCATGGGCACTGAAGCTTTCTTT.

This chain links TRBV6-5 with TRBJ2-7, with D maybe TRBD2 (5 bases). Trimming took 7 bases from V and 4 from J, leaving 20 bases between them. The CDR3 loop spans 15 amino acids. Germline V gene data show CDR1 as MNHEY and CDR2 as SVGAGI. The CDR3 protein is CASTDWQEGNYEQYF. The DNA of the CDR3 is TGTGCCAGCACGGACTGGCAGGAAGGGAATTACGAGCAGTACTTC.

This sequence joins TRBV2 and TRBJ1-2, with D possibly TRBD1 on 5 matching bases. Germline values: CDR1 SNHLY, CDR2 FYNNEI. The V and J ends lost 1 base and 4 bases respectively, with 10 bases between them. The CDR3 contains 14 residues. CDR3 nucleotides: TGTGCCAGCAGTGAAGGGTGGAGGGGCTATGGCTACACCTTC. Its protein product is CASSEGWRGYGYTF.

This clonotype occurred a few times. The chain recombines TRBV3-1 with TRBJ2-5, with D possibly TRBD2 on 6 matching bases. This CDR3 is built from 15 residues. V lost 0 bases to trimming and J lost 5 bases, with 13 bases between them. From germline, CDR1 is LGHDT and CDR2 YNNKEL (reference sequence). In DNA, the CDR3 is TGTGCCAGCAGCCAAGATGGGATGGAGGGGGAGACCCAGTACTTC. Protein: CASSQDGMEGETQYF.

This sequence joins TRBV18 and TRBJ2-4; either TRBD1 or TRBD2 may supply D (6 bases each). The CDR3 is made up of 12 amino acids. Germline assignment: CDR1 KGHSH and CDR2 LQKENI. V was pared by 8 bases and J by 13 bases, with 18 bases between. The CDR3 DNA sequence: TGTGCCAGCACATCTCCCCGGGGGCCGCAGTACTTC. This gives the protein CASTSPRGPQYF.

In nucleotides, the CDR3 is TGCAGCGTGACAGTCGGGGGCGGTGAAAAACTGTTTTTT. This sequence encodes CSVTVGGGEKLFF. The chain is built from TRBV29-1 and TRBJ1-4; D might be TRBD1 (6 bases). With 6 bases removed from V and 7 bases from J, the gap between germline ends came to 15 bases. This CDR3 has 13 residues. CDR1 is SQVTM and CDR2 is ANQGSEA in the germline V gene.

This clonotype was seen more than once but under ten times. V usage is TRBV7-2 and J usage is TRBJ2-5, with a tentative D call TRBD2 (6 bases). In germline, CDR1 is SGHTA, CDR2 FQGNSA. Trimming took 3 bases from V and 5 from J, leaving 19 bases between them. The CDR3 runs to 16 residues. CDR3 sequence: CASSFVGGLRGETQYF. The DNA of the CDR3 is TGTGCCAGCAGCTTCGTCGGGGGACTGAGGGGCGAGACCCAGTACTTC. The full variable domain, its missing parts supplied by reference TRBV7-2 and TRBJ2-5, is GAGVSQSPSNKVTEKGKDVELRCDPISGHTALYWYRQSLGQGLEFLIYFQGNSAPDKSGLPSDRFSAERTGGSVSTLTIQRTQQEDSAVYLCASSFVGGLRGETQYFGPGTRLLVL.

This clonotype was counted between two and nine times. This chain joins TRBV4-2 and TRBJ2-1; D tentatively reads TRBD1 or TRBD2 (5 bases each). Trimming stripped 0 bases from V and 4 bases from J, with 19 bases between. The CDR3 is 18 residues long. CDR1 is LGHNA and CDR2 is YNFKEQ in the germline V gene. CDR3 region: CASSQDGGRKSAYNEQFF. CDR3 nucleotides: TGTGCCAGCAGCCAAGATGGGGGAAGAAAGTCTGCTTACAATGAGCAGTTCTTC.

This chain joins TRBV3-1 and TRBJ2-1; no clear D gene. The CDR3 loop spans 13 amino acids. Germline V lookup: CDR1 LGHDT, CDR2 YNNKEL (reference sequence). Trimming stripped 3 bases from V and 5 bases from J, with 8 bases between. The CDR3 loop is CASSQTPDNEQFF. The CDR3 nucleotides read TGTGCCAGCAGCCAGACCCCCGACAATGAGCAGTTCTTC.

The rearrangement links TRBV12-3 or TRBV12-4 to TRBJ1-5; the D gene is possibly TRBD1 (5 bases). The CDR3 loop spans 16 amino acids. V was cut by 0 bases and J by 0 bases, with 9 bases left in between. In DNA, the CDR3 is TGTGCCAGCAGTTTAGCGGGACCTAATAGCAATCAGCCCCAGCATTTT. It translates to CASSLAGPNSNQPQHF.

The rearrangement joins TRBV3-1 to TRBJ1-4, with D uncertain. V was trimmed by 4 bases and J by 8 bases, leaving 14 bases between them. Germline V gives CDR1 LGHDT, CDR2 YNNKEL (reference sequence). CDR3 length: 14 residues. CDR3 sequence (DNA): TGTGCCAGCAGCCCCGGTCTACGTGGGGAAAAACTGTTTTTT. Amino acid sequence: CASSPGLRGEKLFF.

V and J are TRBV6-2 or TRBV6-3 and TRBJ2-4; possible D gene TRBD2, 6 bases. The end of the DNA is better explained by TRBJ2-5, so the J call may be wrong. The CDR3 spans 17 residues. Germline values: CDR1 MNHEY, CDR2 SVGEGT. Here the CDR3 reads CASSYSIDATSQETQYF. CDR3 in DNA: TGTGCCAGCAGTTACTCGATCGATGCGACTAGCCAAGAGACCCAGTACTTC.

The chain joins TRBV3-1 to TRBJ2-3; 8 bases line up with TRBD2. This CDR3 contains 16 residues. Trimming removed 4 bases from V and 0 bases from J; junction bases left unmatched: 6. Germline V gene data show CDR1 as LGHDT and CDR2 as YNNKEL (reference sequence). The CDR3 coding sequence is TGTGCCAGCAGCCTCAGCGGGAGCGATAGCACAGATACGCAGTATTTT. It specifies CASSLSGSDSTDTQYF.

The V and J genes are TRBV6-2 or TRBV6-3 and TRBJ2-1; D unresolved. This CDR3 spans 15 amino acids. The V end was cut by 7 bases, the J end by 0 bases, with 13 bases between. Germline-derived CDR1 and CDR2 are MNHEY and SVGEGT. The CDR3 is CASTQERSSYNEQFF. The DNA of the CDR3 is TGTGCCAGCACCCAGGAGCGTAGCTCCTACAATGAGCAGTTCTTC.

The table lists this clonotype with many counts. The chain has TRBV12-3 or TRBV12-4 and TRBJ2-1, with D possibly being TRBD2 (5 bases). The V gene lost 2 bases and the J gene lost 0 bases, with 11 bases spanning the gap. The CDR3 contains 16 residues. In DNA form, the CDR3 reads TGTGCCAGCAGTTTAAGGAGTGGGAGCTCCTACAATGAGCAGTTCTTC. Encoded protein: CASSLRSGSSYNEQFF.

V and J are TRBV5-1 and TRBJ2-1; a possible D gene is TRBD2 (6 bases). The CDR3 totals 14 residues. Germline V gene sequence: CDR1 SGHRS, CDR2 YFSETQ. Deletions cut 4 bases from V and 4 bases from J, with 12 bases between. DNA of the CDR3: TGCGCCAGCAGCCCAGCGACTAGGTACAATGAGCAGTTCTTC. This translates into CASSPATRYNEQFF.

The chain combines TRBV20-1 with TRBJ1-5; no firm D call. V dropped 6 bases and J dropped 5 bases, with 14 bases sitting between them. Germline CDR1 and CDR2: DFQATT and SNEGSKA (reference sequence). This CDR3 comprises 13 residues. CDR3 sequence (DNA): TGCAGTGCCAGCCGGTCTAAATATCAGCCCCAGCATTTT. Amino acids: CSASRSKYQPQHF.